This T cell receptor (beta chain) emerged from a study of regulatory T cells in long-lasting Graves disease. Time point denoted: newly diagnosed GD, antithyroid drugs for less than 3 months. The TCR library was prepared using RNA isolated from PBMCs. Building of the TCR beta libraries involved iRepertoire HTBI primers and Arm-PCR of CDR3 regions. TCRdb passed the multiplex PCR reads through MiXCR, listing each CDR3 protein once. The repertoire has about 350,000 distinct CDR3 sequences, 16% of them found once; the top ten carry roughly 27%. From germline, CDR1 is MNHNS and CDR2 SASEGT. V lost 6 bases and J 4 bases, leaving 12 bases between the germline ends. The CDR3 is made up of 14 amino acids. These data are also associated with another study on T cells in Graves' hyperthyroidism and ophthalmopathy.

The chain uses TRBV6-1 and TRBJ2-2, with D unresolved. This TCR derives from a man between 40 and 49 years old with Graves disease. Here the sequenced sample was peripheral blood mononuclear cells (PBMCs), taken at new diagnosis, from a patient treated with antithyroid drugs. CDR3 protein: CASRFGLSTGELFF. CDR3 nucleotide sequence: TGTGCCAGCAGGTTCGGGCTAAGCACCGGGGAGCTGTTTTTT.